This T cell receptor (beta chain) was sequenced in a study of blood T cell repertoires in COVID-19. The overall study: Samples taken during acute and convalescent COVID-19 were collected in the United States, Italy and Spain. PBMCs, B-cell-depleted T cells, or T cells provided the cDNA or gDNA that made up the material.

The junction had 11 bases not matched to a gene; V was cut back by 0 bases and J by 2 bases. In germline, CDR1 is LNHNV, CDR2 YYDKDF (reference sequence). There are 20 residues in the CDR3. Per the authors' pipeline: Researchers report that nucleated cell counts were estimated from reference gene primer amplification. The assay was immunoSEQ multiplex PCR, and TCRdb's table has in-frame clones only and misses some. V, J and clone size are those of that table, while D and trimming were read from the DNA. The sample lists 52,000 or so clones, about 81% occurring once. V and J are TRBV15 and TRBJ2-1; 12 nucleotides align to TRBD2. Specimen: peripheral blood. This clonotype originated in a man aged 65-85 years with active COVID-19. The CDR3 reads CATSRDGASGRVGPYNEQFF. The CDR3 nucleotides read TGTGCCACCAGCAGAGATGGGGCTAGCGGGAGGGTCGGTCCCTACAATGAGCAGTTCTTC.